Each of the 4 T cell receptor beta chains below was sequenced from the same sample in a study of cytomegalovirus exposure and HLA in healthy donors. 13 Jbeta primers and 60 Vbeta primers were used for the PCR. Data came from immunoSEQ multiplex PCR; TCRdb stores just in-frame clones and leaves some out. Counted here are roughly 100,000 clones, 76% occurring once; the ten biggest clones make up less than 6%. Sequenced input: PBMCs. These receptors were obtained from a man under 40 in good health and CMV-seropositive.

This clone has more than one count but fewer than ten. The chain recombines TRBV5-6 with TRBJ1-1; tentative D call: TRBD1 (6 bases). Germline lookup yields CDR1 SGHDT and CDR2 YYEEEE. Between the trimmed V and J ends, which lost 3 bases and 0 bases, there was a span of 9 bases. The CDR3 sequence is 14 residues long. CDR3 loop: CASSSQGMNTEAFF. CDR3 nucleotides: TGTGCCAGCAGCTCACAGGGCATGAACACTGAAGCTTTCTTT. Full variable domain (rest looked up from reference TRBV5-6 and TRBJ1-1): DAGVTQSPTHLIKTRGQQVTLRCSPKSGHDTVSWYQQALGQGPQFIFQYYEEEERQRGNFPDRFSGHQFPNYSSELNVNALLLGDSALYLCASSSQGMNTEAFFGQGTRLTVV.

A word on this clone: The sample carries other DNA sequences with the same CDR3. V and J are TRBV2 and TRBJ1-1, with D uncertain. The V gene lost 4 bases and the J gene lost 1 base, with 7 bases spanning the gap. The CDR3 is 13 amino acids. Germline CDR1 and CDR2: SNHLY and FYNNEI. Here the CDR3 DNA reads TGTGCCAGCAGTGTTCAGGCGAACACTGAAGCTTTCTTT. Translating it yields CASSVQANTEAFF. Full variable domain (rest looked up from reference TRBV2 and TRBJ1-1): EPEVTQTPSHQVTQMGQEVILRCVPISNHLYFYWYRQILGQKVEFLVSFYNNEISEKSEIFDDQFSVERPDGSNFTLKIRSTKLEDSAMYFCASSVQANTEAFFGQGTRLTVV.

This chain connects TRBV19 to TRBJ1-1, with D unresolved. Germline assignment: CDR1 LNHDA and CDR2 SQIVND (reference sequence). Between the trimmed V and J ends, which lost 5 bases and 5 bases, there was a span of 6 bases. The CDR3 totals 11 residues. CDR3 nucleotides: TGTGCCAGTAGTCGAGGGACTGAAGCTTTCTTT. It yields the protein CASSRGTEAFF.

The chain recombines TRBV2 with TRBJ1-4; TRBD1 agrees at 9 bases. Germline V gives CDR1 SNHLY, CDR2 FYNNEI. CDR3 length: 17 residues. Germline trimming cut 6 bases from V and 7 bases from J; bases unmatched to any gene: 15. The DNA of the CDR3 is TGTGCCAGCAGCCCCCCGGGGACAGGGAAGAGGGGTGAAAAACTGTTTTTT. It yields the protein CASSPPGTGKRGEKLFF.